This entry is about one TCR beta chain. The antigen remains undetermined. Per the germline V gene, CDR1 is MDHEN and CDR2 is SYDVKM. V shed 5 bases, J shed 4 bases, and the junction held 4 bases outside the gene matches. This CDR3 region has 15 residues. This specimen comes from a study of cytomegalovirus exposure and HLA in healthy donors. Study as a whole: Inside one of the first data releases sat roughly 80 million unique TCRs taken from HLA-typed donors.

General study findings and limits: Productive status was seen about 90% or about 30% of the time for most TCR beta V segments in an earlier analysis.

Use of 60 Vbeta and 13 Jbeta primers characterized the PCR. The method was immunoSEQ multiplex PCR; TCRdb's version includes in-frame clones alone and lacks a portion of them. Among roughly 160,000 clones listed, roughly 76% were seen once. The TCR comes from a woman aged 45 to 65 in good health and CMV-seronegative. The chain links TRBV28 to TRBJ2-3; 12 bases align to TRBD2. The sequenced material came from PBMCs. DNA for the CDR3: TGTGCCAGCAGTACTAGCGGGAGGAAGGCAGATACGCAGTATTTT. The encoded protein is CASSTSGRKADTQYF.